This T cell receptor beta chain stems from a study of CD8+ T cells in alopecia areata. On this clone: Antigen specificity is unknown.

The study, taken as a whole, reports: The study found that many expanded lesional clones persisted in scalp and blood during tofacitinib. Researchers reported that TCR sharing among patients proved less clear than in mice, possibly HLA-linked.

Treatment indicated: oral pan-JAK inhibitor, 5-10 mg twice daily. PBMCs served as the source from which CD4+ and CD8+ T cells were sorted. Extracted RNA was reverse transcribed into cDNA, the sequencing template. The assay was immunoSEQ multiplex PCR, and TCRdb's table has in-frame clones only and misses some. The data show about 190,000 clones, with roughly three fifths seen just once and approximately 0.7% held by the top ten. The CDR3 totals 14 residues. CDR1 and CDR2 (germline): SGDLS, YYNGEE. With 5 bases clipped from V and 4 bases from J, the junction kept 4 bases outside the gene matches. The sequencing here drew on CD4+ T cells sorted from blood, taken at week 4, from a patient treated with tofacitinib. This chain connects TRBV9 to TRBJ2-2, with 8 bases that match TRBD2. The clonotype was recovered from a human donor with alopecia areata. This CDR3 is CASRRTSRTGELFF. In DNA form, the CDR3 reads TGTGCCAGCAGAAGGACTAGCCGCACCGGGGAGCTGTTTTTT.